The 13 T cell receptor beta chains presented below share a single source sample, sequenced in a study of CD8+ T cells in alopecia areata. The treatment here: oral pan-JAK inhibitor, 5-10 mg twice daily. Sequencing relied on a cDNA template that was reverse transcribed from extracted RNA. The assay was immunoSEQ multiplex PCR, and TCRdb's table has in-frame clones only and misses some. The table shows approximately 170,000 clones, with about three fifths occurring only once. The input for sequencing was CD4+ T cells sorted from blood, taken at week 4, from a patient treated with tofacitinib. The receptors were gathered from a human donor with alopecia areata.

The V and J genes are TRBV7-2 and TRBJ2-3; no reliable D call. Between the trimmed V and J ends, which lost 1 base and 4 bases, there was a span of 12 bases. The germline V gene has CDR1 SGHTA and CDR2 FQGNSA. CDR3 size: 15 residues. The CDR3 DNA sequence: TGTGCCAGCAGCTTAGTTGGCTACAGCGCAGATACGCAGTATTTT. Translated, it gives CASSLVGYSADTQYF.

The rearrangement links TRBV27 to TRBJ2-7, with D unclear. The CDR3 is made up of 15 amino acids. Germline CDR1 and CDR2: MNHEY and SMNVEV (reference sequence). Trimming pared 4 bases from V and 3 bases from J, leaving 16 bases between. The CDR3 bases are TGTGCCAGCAGTTCCTTCCAGTACCCACTCTACGAGCAGTACTTC. Protein product: CASSSFQYPLYEQYF.

The table lists this clone with a few counts. The chain uses TRBV9 and TRBJ1-2; 8 positions agree with TRBD1. Germline V CDR1 and CDR2: SGDLS, YYNGEE. The CDR3 has 13 amino acids. The V segment lost 1 base and the J segment 6 bases; nucleotides outside the gene matches: 2. Here the CDR3 reads CASSVRDRNGYTF. The DNA of the CDR3 is TGTGCCAGCAGCGTACGGGACAGGAATGGCTACACCTTC.

This clone was seen a handful of times. The rearrangement links TRBV7-2 to TRBJ2-1; the match to TRBD2 covers 8 bases. V shed 4 bases and J 7 bases; nucleotides not matched to a gene: 12. Germline V gene lookup returns CDR1 SGHTA and CDR2 FQGNSA. CDR3 length: 16 amino acids. The CDR3 nucleotides are TGTGCCAGCAGCTCCCGTCCGGGACTAGTGGGAAATGAGCAGTTCTTC. As protein: CASSSRPGLVGNEQFF.

The chain carries TRBV28 and TRBJ2-1; the D gene could be TRBD1 or TRBD2 (5 bases each). Trimming took 6 bases from V and 0 from J, leaving 15 bases between them. CDR1 is MDHEN and CDR2 is SYDVKM in the germline V gene. The CDR3 spans 16 residues. The CDR3 DNA follows: TGTGCCAGCAGACCCGCCGGGACCACCTCCTACAATGAGCAGTTCTTC. This sequence encodes CASRPAGTTSYNEQFF.

This clone showed up just a few times. V gene TRBV4-3 combines with J gene TRBJ2-6; no clear D. V was clipped by 0 bases and J by 0 bases, with 6 bases between them. The CDR3 has 16 residues. Germline CDR1 LGHNA, CDR2 YSLEER. CDR3 region: CASSQEGHSGANVLTF. CDR3 DNA sequence: TGCGCCAGCAGCCAAGAAGGGCACTCTGGGGCCAACGTCCTGACTTTC.

V and J are TRBV30 and TRBJ2-1; D gene uncertain. This CDR3 comprises 10 residues. Looked up from germline, CDR1 is GTSNPN and CDR2 is SVGIG (reference sequence). Trimming took off 1 base at V and 8 bases at J, with 3 bases between the two ends. The CDR3 sequence is CAWSEDEQFF. CDR3 nucleotides: TGTGCCTGGAGTGAGGATGAGCAGTTCTTC.

This clone was recorded a few times. The V call is TRBV7-9, the J call TRBJ2-5; D is uncertain. This CDR3 is 12 amino acids long. Trimming shortened V by 5 bases and J by 5 bases, and 9 bases separated the two germline ends. Per the germline V gene, CDR1 is SEHNR and CDR2 is FQNEAQ (reference sequence). The CDR3 region is CASSNVGETQYF. In nucleotides, the CDR3 is TGTGCCAGCAGCAACGTAGGGGAGACCCAGTACTTC.

This clone was counted once. Being one base from a much bigger clone, this may be a read error. The genes are TRBV25-1 and TRBJ2-7; D might be TRBD1 (6 bases). Trimming left V 6 bases short and J 4 bases short, with 7 bases between. CDR3 size: 11 residues. Per germline, CDR1 MGHDK and CDR2 SYGVNS. The CDR3 region is CASRQGYEQYF. CDR3 sequence (DNA): TGTGCCAGCAGACAGGGTTACGAGCAGTACTTC.

V usage is TRBV29-1 and J usage is TRBJ2-5, with a tentative D call TRBD2 (6 bases). Trimming pared 7 bases from V and 1 base from J, leaving 10 bases between. This CDR3 has 12 amino acids. Germline V gene data show CDR1 as SQVTM and CDR2 as ANQGSEA. The CDR3 protein is CSGDWSQETQYF. The CDR3 nucleotides are TGCAGCGGGGACTGGAGCCAAGAGACCCAGTACTTC.

CDR3 loop: CSVPERDTANYGYTF. CDR3 in DNA: TGCAGCGTCCCCGAACGGGACACCGCTAACTATGGCTACACCTTC. The chain uses TRBV29-1 and TRBJ1-2; weak D call: TRBD1 (6 bases). Trimming pared 6 bases from V and 0 bases from J, leaving 17 bases between. CDR1 and CDR2 from the germline V gene are SQVTM and ANQGSEA. CDR3 length equals 15 residues. Variable domain in full (rest from reference TRBV29-1 and TRBJ1-2): SAVISQKPSRDICQRGTSLTIQCQVDSQVTMMFWYRQQPGQSLTLIATANQGSEATYESGFVIDKFPISRPNLTFSTLTVSNMSPEDSSIYLCSVPERDTANYGYTFGSGTRLTVV.

V is TRBV7-2 and J is TRBJ1-1, with no clear D. The germline CDR1 and CDR2 sequences are SGHTA and FQGNSA. The ends were cut back, 1 base at V and 1 base at J, with 4 bases in the middle. This CDR3 comprises 13 residues. The CDR3 is CASSLGENTEAFF. The CDR3 region has the DNA TGTGCCAGCAGCTTAGGGGAGAACACTGAAGCTTTCTTT.

The chain uses TRBV4-1 and TRBJ1-4; 10 bases fit TRBD1. The length of the CDR3 is 14 residues. The V gene's germline CDR1 is MGHRA and CDR2 YSYEKL. V lost 4 bases, J lost 8 bases, and 4 bases stayed unmatched. The chain's CDR3 is CASSLRQGAEKLFF. The CDR3 DNA sequence: TGCGCCAGCAGCCTTCGACAGGGGGCGGAAAAACTGTTTTTT.